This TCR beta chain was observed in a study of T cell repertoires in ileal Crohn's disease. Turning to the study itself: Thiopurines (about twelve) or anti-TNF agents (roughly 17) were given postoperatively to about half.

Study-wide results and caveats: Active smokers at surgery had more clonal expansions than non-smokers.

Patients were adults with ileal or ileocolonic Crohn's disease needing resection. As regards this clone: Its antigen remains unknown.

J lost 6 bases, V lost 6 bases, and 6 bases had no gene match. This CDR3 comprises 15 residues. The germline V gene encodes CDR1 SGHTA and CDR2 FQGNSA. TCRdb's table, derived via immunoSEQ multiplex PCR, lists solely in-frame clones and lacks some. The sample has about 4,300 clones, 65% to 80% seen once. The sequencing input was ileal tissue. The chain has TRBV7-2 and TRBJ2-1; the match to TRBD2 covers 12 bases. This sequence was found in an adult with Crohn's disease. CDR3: CASRARGLAGNEQFF. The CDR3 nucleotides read TGTGCCAGCAGGGCACGGGGACTAGCGGGCAATGAGCAGTTCTTC.